This TCR beta chain was observed in a study of blood T cell repertoires in COVID-19. With V trimmed by 5 bases and J by 4 bases, 7 bases remained unmatched. The CDR3 contains 14 residues. Germline CDR1 LGHNA, CDR2 YSLEER. Authors' methods: Reference gene primer amplification in the assay estimated nucleated cell counts. Method: immunoSEQ multiplex PCR; TCRdb's copy keeps in-frame clones and lacks some. The V and J calls and clone size come from that table; D and trimming were worked out from the DNA. The table includes some 200,000 clones, about four fifths detected once. Sequenced material: peripheral blood. The clonotype comes from a woman of 80 years or more with acute or convalescent COVID-19. V gene TRBV4-3 combines with J gene TRBJ1-2, with 7 bases fitting TRBD1. The CDR3 DNA reads TGCGCCAGCAGCTCACGACCAGGGGGCTATGGCTACACCTTC. It yields the protein CASSSRPGGYGYTF.